The source of this T cell receptor (beta chain) is a study of regulatory T cells in long-lasting Graves disease. Time point described: newly diagnosed GD, antithyroid drugs for less than 3 months. PBMC-extracted RNA yielded the TCR library. Construction of the TCR beta libraries employed iRepertoire HTBI primers in conjunction with Arm-PCR of CDR3 regions. TCRdb reprocessed the multiplex PCR reads via MiXCR and lists one record per CDR3 protein. The profile covers under 800,000 distinct CDR3 sequences, with roughly 15% appearing a single time and approximately 20% taken by the ten largest. This clonotype was counted between two and nine times. The same data also contributed to another study, on T cells in Graves' hyperthyroidism and ophthalmopathy.

The TCR originated in a woman between 25 and 40 years old with Graves disease. The starting material was peripheral blood mononuclear cells (PBMCs), obtained at new diagnosis, from a patient treated with antithyroid drugs.

CDR3 nucleotide sequence: TGCAGTGCCTCGTCTCCTAGCGGGAAAAGCAATGAGCAGTTCTTC. Translation: CSASSPSGKSNEQFF. This chain links TRBV20-1 with TRBJ2-1; 9 positions match TRBD2. CDR1 is DFQATT, CDR2 SNEGSKA, per germline (reference sequence). The trim removed 6 bases at V and 6 bases at J, leaving 12 bases unmatched. CDR3 length: 15 amino acids.